Listed below are T cell receptor beta chains from one sample, sequenced in a study of immune evolution from preneoplasia to lung adenocarcinoma. The repertoire was sequenced with immunoSEQ multiplex PCR; TCRdb's copy has only in-frame clones and lacks some. The sample yields 6,000 to 9,000 clones, around 85% seen once. What was sequenced was FFPE minimally invasive lung adenocarcinoma tissue. These receptors all come from a person of 80 years or more with lung adenocarcinoma. The CDR3 runs from the conserved cysteine through the conserved F or W. Each record gives: J gene, D gene, clone size, V gene, CDR3 protein, CDR3 DNA. D genes are given only for firm matches. Rows give clone size only sometimes, using once, few, many, or a class for an expanded clone.

TRBJ2-5	-	-	TRBV27	CASSFGQGGWETQYF	TGTGCCAGCAGTTTCGGGCAGGGGGGTTGGGAGACCCAGTACTTC
TRBJ1-2	TRBD1	-	TRBV6-1	CASRGGNRGSFGYTF	TGTGCCAGCAGGGGAGGGAACAGGGGAAGTTTTGGCTACACCTTC
TRBJ2-7	-	-	TRBV11-3	CASSLFRGPAYEQYF	TGTGCCAGCAGTCTTTTTAGGGGACCAGCCTACGAGCAGTACTTC
TRBJ2-5	-	-	TRBV5-4	CASSDARNPQETQYF	TGTGCCAGCAGTGATGCTCGAAACCCCCAAGAGACCCAGTACTTC
TRBJ1-3	TRBD1	-	TRBV12-5	CASGYMTGPGNTIYF	TGTGCTAGTGGTTATATGACAGGGCCCGGAAACACCATATATTTT
TRBJ2-5	-	-	TRBV5-1	CASSFGETQYF	TGCGCCAGCAGCTTTGGAGAGACCCAGTACTTC
TRBJ2-2	-	few	TRBV4-1	CASSNRLNTGELFF	TGCGCCAGCAGCAACCGACTGAACACCGGGGAGCTGTTTTTT
TRBJ1-2	-	-	TRBV4-2	CASSPIRFGALGYTF	TGTGCCAGCAGCCCGATCAGGTTCGGGGCTCTGGGCTACACCTTC
TRBJ1-2	TRBD1	-	TRBV11-2	CASSSLRGQGYGYTF	TGTGCCAGCAGCTCCCTCCGGGGACAGGGGTATGGCTACACCTTC
TRBJ1-3	-	-	TRBV6-5	CASKKEYRVNTIYF	TGTGCCAGCAAGAAGGAGTACCGGGTAAACACCATATATTTT
TRBJ2-7	TRBD2	-	TRBV7-9	CASSDQSGRGYEQYF	TGTGCCAGCAGCGACCAAAGCGGGAGAGGGTACGAGCAGTACTTC
TRBJ2-6	-	-	TRBV6-1	CASEFSGSGANVLTF	TGTGCCAGCGAGTTTTCCGGGTCTGGGGCCAACGTCCTGACTTTC
TRBJ1-2	-	-	TRBV6-6	CATYTGMGDGYTF	TGTGCCACCTATACAGGGATGGGCGATGGCTACACCTTC
TRBJ2-7	-	-	TRBV6-1	CASSEDGGGYEQYF	TGTGCCAGCAGTGAAGACGGAGGGGGCTACGAGCAGTACTTC
TRBJ2-6	TRBD2	-	TRBV7-8	CASSFTGGPGGANVLTF	TGTGCCAGCAGCTTTACGGGGGGGCCTGGAGGGGCCAACGTCCTGACTTTC
TRBJ1-5	TRBD1	-	TRBV28	CASSLYQGASNQPQHF	TGTGCCAGCAGTTTATATCAGGGGGCTAGCAATCAGCCCCAGCATTTT
TRBJ2-5	-	once	TRBV7-3	CASSLTGEETQYF	TGTGCCAGCAGCTTAACAGGGGAAGAGACCCAGTACTTC
TRBJ2-1	TRBD2	few	TRBV11-3	CASSPTSGGQYNEQFF	TGTGCCAGCAGCCCGACTAGCGGGGGGCAGTACAATGAGCAGTTCTTC
TRBJ2-7	-	-	TRBV10-3	CAIRIDPRSEQYF	TGTGCCATCAGGATAGATCCTCGGAGCGAGCAGTACTTC
TRBJ1-1	TRBD1	-	TRBV4-2	CASSQEWGRGAFF	TGTGCCAGCAGCCAAGAATGGGGCAGGGGGGCTTTCTTT
TRBJ1-1	-	-	TRBV18	CASSPQHGMNTEAFF	TGTGCCAGCTCACCCCAACACGGGATGAACACTGAAGCTTTCTTT
TRBJ2-1	-	-	TRBV7-9	CASQGLYREPYNEQFF	TGTGCCAGCCAAGGGTTGTACCGGGAGCCCTACAATGAGCAGTTCTTC
TRBJ1-2	TRBD1	-	TRBV7-9	CASSLRDRVTYGYTF	TGTGCCAGCAGCTTGAGGGACAGGGTAACCTATGGCTACACCTTC
TRBJ2-7	-	-	TRBV12-5	CASGLPPFYEQYF	TGTGCTAGTGGTTTGCCTCCTTTCTACGAGCAGTACTTC
TRBJ1-2	-	-	TRBV4-2	CASSQTTGEGFYGYTF	TGTGCCAGCAGCCAGACGACAGGCGAGGGCTTCTATGGCTACACCTTC
TRBJ2-2	-	-	TRBV11-2	CASSLAQITGELFF	TGTGCCAGCAGCTTAGCCCAAATCACCGGGGAGCTGTTTTTT
TRBJ2-1	-	-	TRBV4-1	CASTPGGGGSSYNEQFF	TGCGCCAGCACCCCGGGAGGAGGGGGGAGCTCCTACAATGAGCAGTTCTTC
TRBJ2-7	TRBD2	-	TRBV5-1	CASSSTGTRGDEQYF	TGCGCCAGCAGCTCGACCGGGACTAGAGGGGACGAGCAGTACTTC
TRBJ1-2	-	-	TRBV7-2	CASSVSQDGYTF	TGTGCCAGCAGCGTCAGCCAGGATGGCTACACCTTC
TRBJ1-2	TRBD1	-	TRBV5-1	CASGHTVTGEYTF	TGCGCCAGCGGACATACCGTAACAGGGGAATACACCTTC
TRBJ2-3	TRBD1	-	TRBV9	CASSEGQGVNTQYF	TGTGCCAGCAGCGAGGGACAGGGGGTTAATACGCAGTATTTT
TRBJ1-5	-	-	TRBV28	CATSRLESYSNQPQHF	TGTGCCACCAGCCGCCTTGAGAGCTATAGCAATCAGCCCCAGCATTTT